This T cell receptor beta chain appears in the sequencing data of a study of cytomegalovirus exposure and HLA in healthy donors. Study-wide findings and caveats: In a later analysis, donors in an Asian-associated ancestry cluster reportedly had fewer N-insertions in productive TCRs than the cohort mean.

Remarks on this clone: Its antigen is unidentified.

PCR employed 60 Vbeta and 13 Jbeta primers. The table came from immunoSEQ multiplex PCR; TCRdb's copy has only in-frame clones and leaves some out. The sample comprises approximately 100,000 clones, approximately 74% of which are singletons, and under 2% rests with the top ten. Donors had nominal health at sampling but likely had unrecorded immune exposures. This sequence was found in a woman between 40 and 55 years old in good health and CMV-seronegative. Sample: PBMCs.

The CDR3 DNA follows: TGTGCCAGCAGTGTCGAGTTTGGTACCGGGGAGCTGTTTTTT. This gives the protein CASSVEFGTGELFF. This rearrangement joins TRBV6-4 to TRBJ2-2; unclear D gene. The CDR3 extends over 14 amino acids. Germline V gives CDR1 MRHNA, CDR2 SNTAGT. With 4 bases removed from V and 5 bases from J, the gap between germline ends came to 11 bases.